Listed below are T cell receptor beta chains from one sample, sequenced in a study of siplizumab effects on memory and regulatory T cells. The protocol was immunoSEQ multiplex PCR, while the TCRdb copy is restricted to in-frame clones and leaves out a portion. The sample contains 50,000 to 55,000 clones, over 90% of which appear only once. Input material: CD8+ T cells sorted from blood. These receptors came from a human donor in good health. Each CDR3 is given with its conserved first and last residue. Fields, in order: J gene, clone size, V gene, D gene, CDR3 DNA, CDR3 protein. The D gene is left open where the match is weak. Size tells how often a clone was seen (once, few, many) or the class of an expanded clone, and some rows leave it out.

TRBJ1-5	NA	TRBV5-5	TRBD1	TGTGCCAGCAGCTTTAGGGACAGGGGGCAAAATAGCAATCAGCCCCAGCATTTT	CASSFRDRGQNSNQPQHF
TRBJ1-2	NA	TRBV27	TRBD1	TGTGCCAGCAGTTTACGTGAGGGGGCACCCATGTATGGCTACACCTTC	CASSLREGAPMYGYTF
TRBJ1-1	NA	TRBV28	TRBD1	TGTGCCAGCAGGATGACAGGGGAAAGGAACACTGAAGCTTTCTTT	CASRMTGERNTEAFF
TRBJ2-1	NA	TRBV28	TRBD2	TGTGCCAGCAGTTTGTGGTTTGTGGGCGGGAGGTTCGTTAATGAGCAGTTCTTC	CASSLWFVGGRFVNEQFF
TRBJ2-7	once	TRBV6-5	NA	TGTGCCAGCAGTTCTCCCCGGACAGCCTTCTCCTACGAGCAGTACTTC	CASSSPRTAFSYEQYF
TRBJ2-3	NA	TRBV5-1	NA	TGCGCCAGCAGCCAGCAAGCGGGTTTTTGGACAGATACGCAGTATTTT	CASSQQAGFWTDTQYF
TRBJ1-2	NA	TRBV5-1	NA	TGCGCCAGCAGTCCATCTGGGGATGGCTACACCTTC	CASSPSGDGYTF
TRBJ2-3	NA	TRBV27	NA	TGTGCCAGCAGTATGATTCAGCTGGAGGGGACAGATACGCAGTATTTT	CASSMIQLEGTDTQYF
TRBJ2-7	NA	TRBV27	NA	TGTGCCAGCTCGATGGGGGCGGACGAGCAGTACTTC	CASSMGADEQYF
TRBJ1-1	few	TRBV14	TRBD1	TGTGCCAGCAGGCTCGGGACAGGGGACACTGAAGCTTTCTTT	CASRLGTGDTEAFF
TRBJ1-2	NA	TRBV5-1	NA	TGCGCCAGCAGCCACCTTGGGGGGAGGGATGGCTACACCTTC	CASSHLGGRDGYTF
TRBJ2-5	NA	TRBV7-9	NA	TGTGCCAGCAGTGGGCGTGGGAATGGAGAGACCCAGTACTTC	CASSGRGNGETQYF
TRBJ2-1	NA	TRBV7-3	NA	TGTGCCAGCAGCCCCGGGACTCCCAATGAGCAGTTCTTC	CASSPGTPNEQFF
TRBJ1-5	NA	TRBV28	TRBD1	TGTGCCAGCAGTGAGGGGGCACGGGGCAATCAGCCCCAGCATTTT	CASSEGARGNQPQHF
TRBJ2-2	NA	TRBV4-1	TRBD1	TGCGCCAGCAGCCAGGACAGGGGGGGCACCGGGGAGCTGTTTTTT	CASSQDRGGTGELFF
TRBJ2-1	NA	TRBV4-1	NA	TGCGCCAGCAGCCAAAAAAGCCAAGGAAATTCCTACAATGAGCAGTTCTTC	CASSQKSQGNSYNEQFF
TRBJ2-2	NA	TRBV28	NA	TGTGCCAGCACCATAGGCGTTATAACCGGGGAGCTGTTTTTT	CASTIGVITGELFF
TRBJ1-2	NA	TRBV9	TRBD1	TGTGCCAGCAGCGTAGGACAGGGCACTAACTATGGCTACACCTTC	CASSVGQGTNYGYTF
TRBJ2-7	NA	TRBV14	NA	TGTGCCAGCAGCCCAGCCAAAGCCTCCTACGAGCAGTACTTC	CASSPAKASYEQYF
TRBJ2-1	NA	TRBV15	NA	TGTGCCACCAGCAGAGATCATAAGCGGAGGGGGGGTGAGCAGTTCTTC	CATSRDHKRRGGEQFF
TRBJ2-7	NA	TRBV9	NA	TGTGCCAGCAGCAGAGAAAACGAGCAGTACTTC	CASSRENEQYF
TRBJ2-3	NA	TRBV7-6	TRBD1	TGTGCCAGCAGCCCCCGGGACAGAACTAGCACAGATACGCAGTATTTT	CASSPRDRTSTDTQYF
TRBJ1-2	NA	TRBV9	NA	TGTGCCAGCAGCGGGCAGTATGGCTACACCTTC	CASSGQYGYTF
TRBJ2-1	NA	TRBV7-3	TRBD2	TGTGCCAGCAGCTTGTGGGGAAAGCGGGAGGACAATGAGCAGTTCTTC	CASSLWGKREDNEQFF
TRBJ1-5	NA	TRBV23-1	NA	TGCGCCAGCAGTCAATCAGGCAGGCATCAGCCCCAGCATTTT	CASSQSGRHQPQHF
TRBJ2-1	NA	TRBV6-4	NA	TGTGCCAGGGAAAGGGATCGAGCTGCGGGAAACTACAATGAGCAGTTCTTC	CARERDRAAGNYNEQFF
TRBJ2-1	NA	TRBV11-2	TRBD2	TGTGCCAGCAGCGAACTAGCGGGAGGCTATGAGCAGTTCTTC	CASSELAGGYEQFF
TRBJ2-7	NA	TRBV7-6	NA	TGTGCCAGCAGTCAAGGGGGGGAGAGTGGAGAGCAGTACTTC	CASSQGGESGEQYF
TRBJ1-1	NA	TRBV4-2	NA	TGTGCCAGCAGCTCCCCTGGGGGTCCCGCTGAAGCTTTCTTT	CASSSPGGPAEAFF
TRBJ2-3	NA	TRBV16	NA	TGTGCCAGCAGCCAAGCTCCCCACACAGATACGCAGTATTTT	CASSQAPHTDTQYF
TRBJ2-2	NA	TRBV29-1	NA	TGCAGCGTTGTCACTGGGGGCCCCGGGGAGCTGTTTTTT	CSVVTGGPGELFF
TRBJ1-3	NA	TRBV30	NA	TGTGCCTGGAGTGTACACCGACAGGGAAACACCATATATTTT	CAWSVHRQGNTIYF
TRBJ2-7	NA	TRBV13	NA	TGTGCCAGCAGCTTAGGCCTGGGGGGCGAGCAGTACTTC	CASSLGLGGEQYF
TRBJ2-7	NA	TRBV4-2	TRBD1	TGTGCCAGCAGCCACTCCGGGACAGGGGGCTACGAGCAGTACTTC	CASSHSGTGGYEQYF